The rows below give T cell receptor beta chains drawn from one sample of a study of T cell responses to AZD1222 COVID-19 vaccine. TCRdb's copy holds only in-frame clones and misses some; the assay was immunoSEQ multiplex PCR. The sample includes about 130,000 clones, about 87% seen only once; the top ten take under 11%. Sequencing was performed on peripheral blood, taken on day 0 of AZD1222 vaccination. The receptors derive from an adult in good health. Each CDR3 is given with its conserved first and last residue. D genes are given only for firm matches. Clone size is not always given. Where it is, it says once, few, many or a class for expanded clones.

abundance: -
j_gene: TRBJ1-5
d_gene: -
v_gene: TRBV12-3/TRBV12-4
CDR3aa: CASTRDINQPQHF
CDR3nt: TGTGCCAGCACCCGAGACATCAATCAGCCCCAGCATTTT

abundance: -
j_gene: TRBJ2-2
d_gene: -
v_gene: TRBV11-2
CDR3aa: CASSPLSGELFF
CDR3nt: TGTGCCAGCAGCCCCCTGAGCGGGGAGCTGTTTTTT

abundance: -
j_gene: TRBJ2-7
d_gene: -
v_gene: TRBV5-4
CDR3aa: CASKTSGTSYEQYF
CDR3nt: TGTGCCAGCAAGACCAGCGGTACCTCCTACGAGCAGTACTTC

abundance: -
j_gene: TRBJ1-1
d_gene: -
v_gene: TRBV25-1
CDR3aa: CASRPGPGYEAFF
CDR3nt: TGTGCCAGCAGACCGGGGCCGGGGTATGAAGCTTTCTTT

abundance: -
j_gene: TRBJ2-7
d_gene: -
v_gene: TRBV30
CDR3aa: CAWSADSYEQYF
CDR3nt: TGTGCCTGGAGTGCTGACAGCTACGAGCAGTACTTC

abundance: once
j_gene: TRBJ1-5
d_gene: -
v_gene: TRBV28
CDR3aa: CASSLFDSYSNQPQHF
CDR3nt: TGTGCCAGCAGTTTATTTGACAGCTATAGCAATCAGCCCCAGCATTTT

abundance: -
j_gene: TRBJ2-5
d_gene: -
v_gene: TRBV12-3/TRBV12-4
CDR3aa: CASSLQHQETQYF
CDR3nt: TGTGCCAGCAGTTTACAACATCAGGAGACCCAGTACTTC

abundance: -
j_gene: TRBJ2-7
d_gene: TRBD1
v_gene: TRBV7-2
CDR3aa: CASSLRQGDEQYF
CDR3nt: TGTGCCAGCAGCTTAAGACAGGGAGACGAGCAGTACTTC

abundance: -
j_gene: TRBJ2-3
d_gene: TRBD2
v_gene: TRBV25-1
CDR3aa: CASGLAGGTDTQYF
CDR3nt: TGTGCCAGCGGTCTAGCGGGGGGAACAGATACGCAGTATTTT

abundance: once
j_gene: TRBJ2-4
d_gene: -
v_gene: TRBV7-9
CDR3aa: CASSLAASDIQYF
CDR3nt: TGTGCCAGCAGCTTAGCCGCCTCGGACATTCAGTACTTC

abundance: -
j_gene: TRBJ2-3
d_gene: TRBD2
v_gene: TRBV28
CDR3aa: CASSWTSGTHARTDTQYF
CDR3nt: TGTGCCAGCAGCTGGACTAGCGGGACCCATGCGCGCACAGATACGCAGTATTTT

abundance: -
j_gene: TRBJ2-1
d_gene: -
v_gene: TRBV7-9
CDR3aa: CASSLESRSEQFF
CDR3nt: TGTGCCAGCAGCTTAGAGTCGAGAAGTGAGCAGTTCTTC

abundance: -
j_gene: TRBJ1-2
d_gene: -
v_gene: TRBV6-5
CDR3aa: CASSYGQNYGYTF
CDR3nt: TGTGCCAGCAGTTACGGGCAAAACTATGGCTACACCTTC

abundance: -
j_gene: TRBJ2-1
d_gene: -
v_gene: TRBV5-1
CDR3aa: CASRSQGSYNEQFF
CDR3nt: TGCGCCAGCAGATCACAGGGCTCCTACAATGAGCAGTTCTTC